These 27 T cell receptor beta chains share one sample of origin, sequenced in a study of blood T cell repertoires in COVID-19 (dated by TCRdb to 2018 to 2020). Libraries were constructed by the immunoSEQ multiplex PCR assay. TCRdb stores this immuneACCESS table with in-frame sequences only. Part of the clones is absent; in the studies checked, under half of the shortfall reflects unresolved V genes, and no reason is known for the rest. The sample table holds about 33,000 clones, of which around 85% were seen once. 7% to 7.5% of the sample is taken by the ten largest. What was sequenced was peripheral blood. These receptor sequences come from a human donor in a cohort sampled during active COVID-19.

CDR3 protein: CAWSSGGNQPQHF. CDR3 coding DNA: TGTGCCTGGAGTTCGGGGGGCAATCAGCCCCAGCATTTT. V usage is TRBV30 and J usage is TRBJ1-5; maybe TRBD1 (5 bases). CDR3 length equals 13 residues. Trimming took 2 bases from V and 2 from J, leaving 7 bases between them. CDR1 and CDR2 (germline): GTSNPN, SVGIG (reference sequence).

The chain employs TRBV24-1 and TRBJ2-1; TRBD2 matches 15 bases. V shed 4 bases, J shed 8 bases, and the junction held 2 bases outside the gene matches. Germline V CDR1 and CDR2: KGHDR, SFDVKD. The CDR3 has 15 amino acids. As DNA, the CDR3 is TGTGCCACCAGTGACCGGACTAGCGGGAGGGATGAGCAGTTCTTC. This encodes CATSDRTSGRDEQFF.

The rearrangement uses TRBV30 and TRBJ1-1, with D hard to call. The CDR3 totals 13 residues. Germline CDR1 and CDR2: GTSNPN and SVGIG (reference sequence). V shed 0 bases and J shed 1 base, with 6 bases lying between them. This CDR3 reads CAWSVGQNTEAFF. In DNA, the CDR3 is TGTGCCTGGAGTGTTGGGCAGAACACTGAAGCTTTCTTT.

CDR3: CAWIPRVGAGNTEAFF. In nucleotides, the CDR3 is TGTGCCTGGATCCCAAGGGTAGGGGCTGGGAACACTGAAGCTTTCTTT. The chain uses TRBV30 and TRBJ1-1, with a weak D call TRBD1 (5 bases). CDR1 and CDR2 from the germline V gene are GTSNPN and SVGIG (reference sequence). The CDR3 is 16 residues long. V lost 4 bases, J lost 1 base, and 19 bases lay in between.

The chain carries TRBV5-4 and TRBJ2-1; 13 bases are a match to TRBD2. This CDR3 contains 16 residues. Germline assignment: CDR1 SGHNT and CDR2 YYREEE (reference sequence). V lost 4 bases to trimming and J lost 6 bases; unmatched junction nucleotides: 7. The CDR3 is CASSPGGTSGTNEQFF. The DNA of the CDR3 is TGTGCCAGCAGCCCGGGGGGGACTAGCGGGACCAATGAGCAGTTCTTC. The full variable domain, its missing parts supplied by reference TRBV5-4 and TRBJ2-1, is ETGVTQSPTHLIKTRGQQVTLRCSSQSGHNTVSWYQQALGQGPQFIFQYYREEENGRGNFPPRFSGLQFPNYSSELNVNALELDDSALYLCASSPGGTSGTNEQFFGPGTRLTVL.

The CDR3 sequence is CASSLSAGPDTQYF. The CDR3 nucleotides read TGTGCCAGCAGCTTATCAGCGGGGCCAGATACGCAGTATTTT. The V gene is TRBV11-2, the J gene TRBJ2-3; 7 nucleotides match TRBD2. The trim removed 2 bases at V and 4 bases at J, leaving 3 bases unmatched. The CDR3 length is 14 residues. CDR1 SGHAT and CDR2 FQNNGV come from the germline V gene.

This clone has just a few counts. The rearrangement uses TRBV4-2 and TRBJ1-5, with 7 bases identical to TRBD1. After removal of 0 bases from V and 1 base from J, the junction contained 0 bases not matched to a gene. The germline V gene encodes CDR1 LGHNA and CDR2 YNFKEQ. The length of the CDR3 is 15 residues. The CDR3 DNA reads TGTGCCAGCAGCCAAGAGACAGGGAGCAATCAGCCCCAGCATTTT. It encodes CASSQETGSNQPQHF.

CDR3 nucleotide sequence: TGCAGCGTTTTAGAACCGAACACTGAAGCTTTCTTT. It codes for CSVLEPNTEAFF. This chain connects TRBV29-1 to TRBJ1-1; D gene uncertain. This CDR3 has 12 amino acids. Trimming took off 5 bases at V and 1 base at J, with 8 bases between the two ends. In germline, CDR1 is SQVTM, CDR2 ANQGSEA.

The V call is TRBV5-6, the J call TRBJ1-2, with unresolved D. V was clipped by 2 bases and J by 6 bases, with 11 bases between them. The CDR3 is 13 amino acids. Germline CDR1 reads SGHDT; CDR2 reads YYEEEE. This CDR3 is CASSLEVVNGYTF. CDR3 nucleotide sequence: TGTGCCAGCAGCTTAGAGGTGGTGAATGGCTACACCTTC.

Here the CDR3 DNA reads TGTGCCAGTAACAGACAGGGTTCCGATACGCAGTATTTT. Its protein product is CASNRQGSDTQYF. The V and J genes are TRBV19 and TRBJ2-3; 7 bases are shared with TRBD1. V gave up 7 bases and J gave up 6 bases; unmatched junction bases: 7. CDR3 size: 13 residues. Germline V CDR1 and CDR2: LNHDA, SQIVND (reference sequence).

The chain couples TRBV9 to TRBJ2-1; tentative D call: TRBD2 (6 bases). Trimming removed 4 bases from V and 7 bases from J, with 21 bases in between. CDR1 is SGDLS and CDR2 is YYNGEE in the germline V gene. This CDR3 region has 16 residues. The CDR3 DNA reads TGTGCCAGCAGCCTCCGAGTTGGACTACCTGCGAATGAGCAGTTCTTC. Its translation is CASSLRVGLPANEQFF.

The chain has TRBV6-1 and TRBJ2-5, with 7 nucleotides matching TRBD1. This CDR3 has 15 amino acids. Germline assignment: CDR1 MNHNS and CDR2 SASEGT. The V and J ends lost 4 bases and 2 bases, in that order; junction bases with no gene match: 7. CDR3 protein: CASSVTGTAQETQYF. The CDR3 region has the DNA TGTGCCAGCAGTGTCACCGGGACAGCACAAGAGACCCAGTACTTC.

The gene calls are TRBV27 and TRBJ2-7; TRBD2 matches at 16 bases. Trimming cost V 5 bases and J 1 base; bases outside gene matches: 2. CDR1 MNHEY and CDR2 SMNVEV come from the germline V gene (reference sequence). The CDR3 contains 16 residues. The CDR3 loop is CASSPGLAGGSYEQYF. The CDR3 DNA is TGTGCCAGCAGTCCGGGACTAGCGGGAGGGTCCTACGAGCAGTACTTC.

The DNA for the CDR3 is TGCGCCAGCAGCTATTCAGGGGCTTTGAACACTGAAGCTTTCTTT. Amino acids: CASSYSGALNTEAFF. The chain recombines TRBV5-1 with TRBJ1-1, with a tentative D call TRBD1 (6 bases). Germline CDR1 and CDR2: SGHRS and YFSETQ. V was cut by 3 bases and J by 0 bases, with 12 bases left in between. The CDR3 sequence is 15 residues long. Variable domain in full (rest from reference TRBV5-1 and TRBJ1-1): KAGVTQTPRYLIKTRGQQVTLSCSPISGHRSVSWYQQTPGQGLQFLFEYFSETQRNKGNFPGRFSGRQFSNSRSEMNVSTLELGDSALYLCASSYSGALNTEAFFGQGTRLTVV.

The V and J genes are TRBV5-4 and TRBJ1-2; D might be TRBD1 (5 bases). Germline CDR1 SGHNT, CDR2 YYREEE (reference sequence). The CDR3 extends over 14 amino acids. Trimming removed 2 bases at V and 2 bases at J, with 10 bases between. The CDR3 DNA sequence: TGTGCCAGCAGCTTCTTCGGGGGGAACTATGGCTACACCTTC. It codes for CASSFFGGNYGYTF.

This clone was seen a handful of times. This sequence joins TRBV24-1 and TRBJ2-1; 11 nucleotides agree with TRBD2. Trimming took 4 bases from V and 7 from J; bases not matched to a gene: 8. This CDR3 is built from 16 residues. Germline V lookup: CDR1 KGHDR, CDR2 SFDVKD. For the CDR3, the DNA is TGTGCCACCAGTGACCCTAGCGGGAGGAGAGATAATGAGCAGTTCTTC. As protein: CATSDPSGRRDNEQFF.

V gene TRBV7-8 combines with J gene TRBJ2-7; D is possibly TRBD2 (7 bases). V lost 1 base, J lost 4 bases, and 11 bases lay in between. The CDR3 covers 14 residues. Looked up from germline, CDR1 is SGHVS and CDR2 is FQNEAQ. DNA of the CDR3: TGTGCCAGCAGCTTAGGAGGGGGAGGGTACGAGCAGTACTTC. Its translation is CASSLGGGGYEQYF.

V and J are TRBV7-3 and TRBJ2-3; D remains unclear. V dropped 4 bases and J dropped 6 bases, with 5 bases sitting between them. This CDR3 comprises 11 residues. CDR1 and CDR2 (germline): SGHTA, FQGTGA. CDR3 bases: TGTGCCAGCAGCTCTAGGGATACGCAGTATTTT. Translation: CASSSRDTQYF. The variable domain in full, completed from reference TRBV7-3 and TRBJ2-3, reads GAGVSQTPSNKVTEKGKYVELRCDPISGHTALYWYRQSLGQGPEFLIYFQGTGAADDSGLPNDRFFAVRPEGSVSTLKIQRTERGDSAVYLCASSSRDTQYFGPGTRLTVL.

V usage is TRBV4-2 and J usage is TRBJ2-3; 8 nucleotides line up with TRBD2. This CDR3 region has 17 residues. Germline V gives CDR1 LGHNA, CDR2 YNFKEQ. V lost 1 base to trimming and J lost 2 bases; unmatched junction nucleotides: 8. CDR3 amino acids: CASSQGGTGGSTDTQYF. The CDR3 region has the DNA TGTGCCAGCAGCCAAGGGGGAACGGGAGGGTCCACAGATACGCAGTATTTT.

The CDR3 bases are TGTGCCAGCAGCCGAGAAAGACTAGCGGGAGGGCACAATGAGCAGTTCTTC. Its translation is CASSRERLAGGHNEQFF. The rearrangement uses TRBV4-2 and TRBJ2-1, with 14 positions matching TRBD2. CDR1 LGHNA and CDR2 YNFKEQ come from the germline V gene. CDR3 length: 17 amino acids. The trim removed 4 bases at V and 5 bases at J, leaving 7 bases unmatched.

The CDR3 bases are TGTGCCAGCAGCGCCGCTCTTGGGACTAGCGGGAGAATCTACGAGCAGTACTTC. It is translated as CASSAALGTSGRIYEQYF. The chain combines TRBV9 with TRBJ2-7; the match to TRBD2 covers 14 bases. The V segment lost 3 bases and the J segment 3 bases; nucleotides outside the gene matches: 11. CDR3 length: 18 residues. The germline gives CDR1 SGDLS, CDR2 YYNGEE.

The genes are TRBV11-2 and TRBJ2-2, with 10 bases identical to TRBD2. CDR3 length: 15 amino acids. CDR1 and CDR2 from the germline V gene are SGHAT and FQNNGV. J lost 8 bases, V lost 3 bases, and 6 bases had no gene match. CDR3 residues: CASSFRLAGPGELFF. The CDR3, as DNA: TGTGCCAGCAGCTTCCGACTAGCGGGCCCTGGGGAGCTGTTTTTT.

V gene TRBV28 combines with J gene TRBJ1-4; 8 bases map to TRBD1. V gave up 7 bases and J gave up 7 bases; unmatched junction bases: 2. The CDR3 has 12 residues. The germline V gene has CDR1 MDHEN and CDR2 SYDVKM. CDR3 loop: CASTGGPEKLFF. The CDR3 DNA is TGTGCCAGCACAGGGGGCCCTGAAAAACTGTTTTTT.

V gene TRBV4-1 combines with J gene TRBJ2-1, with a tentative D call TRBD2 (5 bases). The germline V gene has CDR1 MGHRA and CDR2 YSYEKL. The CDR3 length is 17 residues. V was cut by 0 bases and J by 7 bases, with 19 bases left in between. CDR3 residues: CASSQERRDTQRNEQFF. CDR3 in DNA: TGCGCCAGCAGCCAAGAAAGACGGGATACACAAAGGAATGAGCAGTTCTTC.

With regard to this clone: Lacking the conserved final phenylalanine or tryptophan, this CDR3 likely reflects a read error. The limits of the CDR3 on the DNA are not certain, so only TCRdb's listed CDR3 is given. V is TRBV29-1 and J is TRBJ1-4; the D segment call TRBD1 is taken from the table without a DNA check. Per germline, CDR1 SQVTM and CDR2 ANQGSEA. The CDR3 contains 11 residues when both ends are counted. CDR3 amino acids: CSVRLRDRDFL.

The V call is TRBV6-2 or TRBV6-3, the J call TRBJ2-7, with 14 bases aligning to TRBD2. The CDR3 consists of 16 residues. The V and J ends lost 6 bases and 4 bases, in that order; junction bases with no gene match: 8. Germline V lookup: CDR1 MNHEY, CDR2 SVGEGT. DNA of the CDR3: TGTGCCAGCAGCCGTGGACTAGCGGGAGGTGTTTACGAGCAGTACTTC. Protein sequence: CASSRGLAGGVYEQYF.

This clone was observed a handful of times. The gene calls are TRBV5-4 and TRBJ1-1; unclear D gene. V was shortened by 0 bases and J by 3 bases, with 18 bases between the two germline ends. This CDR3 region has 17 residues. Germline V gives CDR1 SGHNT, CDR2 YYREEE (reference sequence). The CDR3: CASSLGSPFLRYTEAFF. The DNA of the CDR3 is TGTGCCAGCAGCTTGGGCAGCCCGTTCTTGCGGTACACTGAAGCTTTCTTT.